This TCR beta chain was identified during a study of T-cell memory formation after mild COVID-19. Overall study findings and caveats: Day 37-peaking second-wave clones had unconfirmed SARS-CoV-2 specificity.

The V end was cut by 5 bases, the J end by 0 bases, with 17 bases between. CDR3 length equals 16 residues. This clonotype has only a few counts. Its antigen is unidentified. TCRdb re-called the 5' RACE reads through MiXCR, storing one row per CDR3 protein. The sample yields some 440,000 distinct CDR3 sequences, approximately 25% seen once. The rearrangement uses TRBV12-3 or TRBV12-4 and TRBJ2-7; D uncertain. Sequenced sample: PBMCs or a T cell subset sorted from them (not recorded which). The sequence was collected from an adult woman who had mild COVID-19 (a few samples of this study predate the infection). Cell type and time point are not known. The CDR3 sequence: CASSPRALSGSYEQYF. The DNA for the CDR3 is TGTGCCAGCAGTCCCCGGGCCCTTTCGGGCTCCTACGAGCAGTACTTC.